Described below is a single T cell receptor (beta chain) sequence and its context. Germline V gene lookup returns CDR1 SGHTA and CDR2 FQGNSA. This CDR3 is built from 13 residues. V lost 4 bases and J lost 6, with 11 bases in between. Using immunoSEQ multiplex PCR, the repertoire was profiled, and TCRdb retains in-frame clones only, with some absent. The table has about 120,000 clones, roughly nine tenths seen once. This entry is derived from a study of control samples from healthy donors and cancer patients. This clonotype was sampled from a woman aged 18-30 years in good health. Sequenced input: blood. The rearrangement joins TRBV7-2 to TRBJ2-3; D ambiguous. Here the CDR3 reads CASSSPARDTQYF. The CDR3 region has the DNA TGTGCCAGCAGCTCCCCCGCAAGGGATACGCAGTATTTT.